Included here is one T cell receptor (beta chain) sequence, with context. The method was immunoSEQ multiplex PCR; TCRdb's version includes in-frame clones alone and lacks a portion of them. In the table there are about 110,000 clones, over 60% of which are singletons. The source of the sample is a study of blood T cell repertoires in COVID-19. Background on the study: Sources were T cells, B-cell-depleted T cells, or PBMCs; the material itself was cDNA or gDNA.

This CDR3 has 15 residues. Looked up from germline, CDR1 is MDHEN and CDR2 is SYDVKM. Deletions cut 2 bases from V and 5 bases from J, with 13 bases between. Seattle researchers signed up patients amid active infection and tracked them longitudinally. This TCR came from a man older than 75 with COVID-19, enrolled during active disease. The chain uses TRBV28 and TRBJ1-5; D not certain. Sequenced material: peripheral blood. The DNA of the CDR3 is TGTGCCAGCAGTTTACGTAACAGCGGGTATCAGCCCCAGCATTTT. Its translation is CASSLRNSGYQPQHF.